Each of the 10 T cell receptor beta chains below was sequenced from the same sample in a study of beta chain features in type 1 diabetes. Every bit of the isolated RNA underwent reverse transcription, so sequencing read expressed TCRB transcripts. Produced via immunoSEQ multiplex PCR; TCRdb's table is partial and in-frame only. The sample contains fewer than 550,000 clones, about 10% of which appear only once. The source material was naive CD4+ T cells from blood. Receptors originate from a woman aged 18-35 years in good health.

This clone was picked up a small number of times. The chain has TRBV2 and TRBJ2-1, with D possibly matching TRBD1 (5 bases). Germline V gene lookup returns CDR1 SNHLY and CDR2 FYNNEI. The CDR3 totals 15 residues. V lost 10 bases and J 0 bases, leaving 16 bases between the germline ends. The CDR3 DNA follows: TGTGCCACTTCCCAGGGTCTAGTCTCCTACAATGAGCAGTTCTTC. Encoded protein: CATSQGLVSYNEQFF.

This clone turned up a few times. J is TRBJ2-5 and V is TRBV2; 14 bases align to TRBD2. Losses at the gene ends were 6 bases for V and 5 bases for J; bases not matched to a gene: 5. The germline CDR1 and CDR2 sequences are SNHLY and FYNNEI. The CDR3 is made up of 15 amino acids. CDR3 region: CASSVRLAGGETQYF. The DNA of the CDR3 is TGTGCCAGCAGCGTCCGACTAGCGGGAGGGGAGACCCAGTACTTC.

This clone was detected only a few times. CDR3 region: CASSQGPRDYGYTF. CDR3 bases: TGTGCCAGCAGCCAAGGGCCGAGGGACTATGGCTACACCTTC. This sequence joins TRBV4-2 and TRBJ1-2; D unresolved. Trimming pared 1 base from V and 3 bases from J, leaving 9 bases between. Germline CDR1 reads LGHNA; CDR2 reads YNFKEQ. The CDR3 covers 14 residues.

This clone has a handful of counts. The CDR3: CASSRGQGYGYTF. CDR3 coding DNA: TGCGCCAGCAGCAGAGGACAGGGTTATGGCTACACCTTC. V and J are TRBV5-1 and TRBJ1-2, with 8 positions matching TRBD1. Germline CDR1 reads SGHRS; CDR2 reads YFSETQ. This CDR3 contains 13 residues. V gave up 4 bases and J gave up 5 bases; unmatched junction bases: 4.

In its sample, this clone was seen a few times. The chain couples TRBV6-6 to TRBJ2-5; D call uncertain. The germline CDR1 and CDR2 sequences are MNHNY and SVGAGI (reference sequence). Trimming shortened V by 7 bases and J by 0 bases, and 9 bases separated the two germline ends. The CDR3 loop spans 13 amino acids. CDR3: CASTRMYQETQYF. The CDR3 DNA follows: TGTGCCAGCACACGGATGTACCAAGAGACCCAGTACTTC.

This clone was seen more than once but under ten times. The chain combines TRBV20-1 with TRBJ2-1, with a weak D call TRBD1 (5 bases). V was trimmed by 7 bases and J by 7 bases, leaving 11 bases between them. This CDR3 is built from 11 residues. Germline CDR1 DFQATT, CDR2 SNEGSKA (reference sequence). The CDR3: CSVKGANEQFF. DNA for the CDR3: TGCAGTGTTAAAGGGGCGAATGAGCAGTTCTTC.

The rearrangement joins TRBV9 to TRBJ2-3; a weak D match, TRBD1 (5 bases). Germline loops: CDR1 SGDLS, CDR2 YYNGEE. Trimming stripped 4 bases from V and 2 bases from J, with 14 bases between. This CDR3 has 15 residues. The CDR3 reads CASSPLRQHTDTQYF. The CDR3 DNA reads as TGTGCCAGCAGCCCCCTCCGACAGCACACAGATACGCAGTATTTT.

This clone was recorded at least ten times. This chain links TRBV30 with TRBJ2-7, with D unclear. The germline gives CDR1 GTSNPN, CDR2 SVGIG (reference sequence). V lost 0 bases to trimming and J lost 3 bases, with 6 bases between them. The length of the CDR3 is 12 residues. The CDR3 region has the DNA TGTGCCTGGAGTGTAACCTTCTACGAGCAGTACTTC. This gives the protein CAWSVTFYEQYF.

This chain connects TRBV7-9 to TRBJ1-1, with 8 bases aligning to TRBD1. V gave up 2 bases and J gave up 1 base; unmatched junction bases: 0. CDR3 size: 14 residues. Germline values: CDR1 SEHNR, CDR2 FQNEAQ (reference sequence). The chain's CDR3 is CASSLQGANTEAFF. DNA of the CDR3: TGTGCCAGCAGCTTACAGGGGGCGAACACTGAAGCTTTCTTT.

The rearrangement joins TRBV29-1 to TRBJ2-1; 7 bases match TRBD2. Germline values: CDR1 SQVTM, CDR2 ANQGSEA. CDR3 length equals 13 residues. The junction had 7 bases not matched to a gene; V was cut back by 3 bases and J by 8 bases. CDR3 loop: CSVESVAGDEQFF. The DNA of the CDR3 is TGCAGCGTTGAGTCGGTAGCGGGCGATGAGCAGTTCTTC.